This T cell receptor (beta chain) was profiled in a study of blood T cell repertoires in COVID-19. Study-wide background: COVID-19 samples collected from the United States, Italy and Spain covered acute and convalescent phases. PBMCs, B-cell-depleted T cells, or T cells provided the cDNA or gDNA that made up the material.

All enrollees were about 18 to 89 years old and from some 24 US areas. In the original workflow: Amplification of reference gene primers was used by the study to estimate nucleated cell counts. Assay: immunoSEQ multiplex PCR; the TCRdb copy retains only in-frame clones and omits some. D and trimming come from the DNA, and the V and J calls and clone size come from that table. The sample lists 150,000 to 200,000 clones; around 88% were seen once. Germline CDR1 is LNHDA and CDR2 is SQIVND (reference sequence). V lost 2 bases and J 5 bases, leaving 12 bases between the germline ends. The CDR3 contains 15 residues.

This receptor was identified in a woman aged 50 to 60 in a cohort exposed to, infected with or recovered from COVID-19 (not recorded which). The sequenced material came from PBMCs or T cells enriched from blood (not recorded which). The chain is built from TRBV19 and TRBJ2-2, with a possible D match to TRBD2 (6 bases). The CDR3 spells CASSILAIQTGELFF. CDR3 nucleotides: TGTGCCAGTAGTATACTAGCGATTCAAACCGGGGAGCTGTTTTTT.